This T cell receptor beta chain was identified in a study of CD8+ T cells in alopecia areata. This clone was seen more than once but under ten times. The target antigen is unknown. The same CDR3 can be traced to other DNA sequences in this sample. The germline V gene encodes CDR1 SEHNR and CDR2 FQNEAQ (reference sequence). V shed 1 base and J shed 3 bases, with 4 bases lying between them. CDR3 length equals 13 residues. cDNA serving as the sequencing template came from extracted, reverse transcribed RNA. Libraries were prepared by immunoSEQ multiplex PCR; TCRdb keeps only in-frame clonotypes and omits some of them. Here the sample spans some 160,000 clones, around two thirds being singletons. Study outcomes and limitations: Lesional scalp, especially alopecia totalis/universalis, showed higher clonality than normal scalp.

V is TRBV7-9 and J is TRBJ2-1; D remains unclear. The receptor was isolated from a human donor in good health. Sequenced material: CD8+ T cells sorted from blood. This chain's CDR3 is CASSLDSYNEQFF. The CDR3 bases are TGTGCCAGCAGCTTAGATAGCTACAATGAGCAGTTCTTC.